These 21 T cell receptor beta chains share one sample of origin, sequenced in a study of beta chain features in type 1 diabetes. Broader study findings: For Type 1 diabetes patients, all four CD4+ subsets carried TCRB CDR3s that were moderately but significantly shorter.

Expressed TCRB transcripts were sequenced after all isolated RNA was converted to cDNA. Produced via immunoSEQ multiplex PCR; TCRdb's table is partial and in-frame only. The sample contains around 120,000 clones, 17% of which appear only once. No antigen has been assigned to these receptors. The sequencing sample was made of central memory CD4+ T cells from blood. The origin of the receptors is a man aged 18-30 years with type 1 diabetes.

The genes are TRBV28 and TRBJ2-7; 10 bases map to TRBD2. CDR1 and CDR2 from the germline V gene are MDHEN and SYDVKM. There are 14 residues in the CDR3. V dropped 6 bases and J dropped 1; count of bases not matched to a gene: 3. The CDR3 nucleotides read TGTGCCAGCAGATTAGCGGGGGGATCCTACGAGCAGTACTTC. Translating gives CASRLAGGSYEQYF.

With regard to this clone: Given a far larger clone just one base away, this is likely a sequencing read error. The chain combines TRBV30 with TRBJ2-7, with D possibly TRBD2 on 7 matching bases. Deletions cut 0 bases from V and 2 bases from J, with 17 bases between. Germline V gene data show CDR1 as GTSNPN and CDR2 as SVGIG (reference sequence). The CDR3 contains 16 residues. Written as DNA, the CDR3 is TGTGCCTGGAGTGTACACAGGGCTAGCGGCACCTACGAGCAGTACTTC. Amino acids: CAWSVHRASGTYEQYF.

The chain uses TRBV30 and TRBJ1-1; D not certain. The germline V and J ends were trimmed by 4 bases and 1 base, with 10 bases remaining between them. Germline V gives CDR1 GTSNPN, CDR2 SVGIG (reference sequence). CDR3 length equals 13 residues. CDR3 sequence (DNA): TGTGCCTGGAAACTGGACGGGAACACTGAAGCTTTCTTT. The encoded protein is CAWKLDGNTEAFF. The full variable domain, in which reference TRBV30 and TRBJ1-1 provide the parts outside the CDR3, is SQTIHQWPATLVQPVGSPLSLECTVEGTSNPNLYWYRQAAGRGLQLLFYSVGIGQISSEVPQNLSASRPQDRQFILSSKKLLLSDSGFYLCAWKLDGNTEAFFGQGTRLTVV.

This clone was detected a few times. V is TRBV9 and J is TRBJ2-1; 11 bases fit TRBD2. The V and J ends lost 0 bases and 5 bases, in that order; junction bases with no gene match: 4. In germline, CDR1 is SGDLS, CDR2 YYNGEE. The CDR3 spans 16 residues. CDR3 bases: TGTGCCAGCAGCGTAGGGGAGGGACTAGCGGACAATGAGCAGTTCTTC. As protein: CASSVGEGLADNEQFF.

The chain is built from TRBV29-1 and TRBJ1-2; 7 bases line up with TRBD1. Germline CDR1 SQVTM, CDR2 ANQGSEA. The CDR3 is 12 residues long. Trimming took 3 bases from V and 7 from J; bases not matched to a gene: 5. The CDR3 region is CSVEPAGGGYTF. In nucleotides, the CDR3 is TGCAGCGTTGAGCCGGCAGGGGGTGGCTACACCTTC.

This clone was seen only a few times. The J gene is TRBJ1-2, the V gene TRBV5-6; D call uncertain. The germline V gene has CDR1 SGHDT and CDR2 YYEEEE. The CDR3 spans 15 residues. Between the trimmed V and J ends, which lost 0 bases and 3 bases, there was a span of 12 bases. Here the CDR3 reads CASSLVSTAYYGYTF. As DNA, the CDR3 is TGTGCCAGCAGCTTGGTTAGTACAGCTTACTATGGCTACACCTTC.

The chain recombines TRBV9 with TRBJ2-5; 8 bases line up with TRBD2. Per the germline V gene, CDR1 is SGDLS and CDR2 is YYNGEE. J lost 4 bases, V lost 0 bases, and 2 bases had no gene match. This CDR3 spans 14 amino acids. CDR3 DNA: TGTGCCAGCAGCGTAGGACGGGGGGGAGAGACCCAGTACTTC. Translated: CASSVGRGGETQYF.

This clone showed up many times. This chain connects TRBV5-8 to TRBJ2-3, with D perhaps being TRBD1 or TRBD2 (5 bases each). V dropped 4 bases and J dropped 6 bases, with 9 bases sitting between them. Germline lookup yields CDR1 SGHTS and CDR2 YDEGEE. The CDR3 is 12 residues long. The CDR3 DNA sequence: TGTGCCAGCAGCCGGGACCCGGATACGCAGTATTTT. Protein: CASSRDPDTQYF.

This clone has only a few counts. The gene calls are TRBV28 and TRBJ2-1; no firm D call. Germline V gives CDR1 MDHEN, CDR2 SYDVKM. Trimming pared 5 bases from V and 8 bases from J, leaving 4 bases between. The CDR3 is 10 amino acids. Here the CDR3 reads CASSLYEQFF. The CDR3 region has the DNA TGTGCCAGCAGTCTTTATGAGCAGTTCTTC.

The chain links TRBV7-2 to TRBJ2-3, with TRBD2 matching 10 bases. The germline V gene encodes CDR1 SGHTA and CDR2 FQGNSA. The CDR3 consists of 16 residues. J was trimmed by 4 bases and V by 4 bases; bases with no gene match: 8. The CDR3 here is CASSSQAGGHADTQYF. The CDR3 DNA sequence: TGTGCCAGCAGCTCACAAGCGGGGGGGCATGCAGATACGCAGTATTTT.

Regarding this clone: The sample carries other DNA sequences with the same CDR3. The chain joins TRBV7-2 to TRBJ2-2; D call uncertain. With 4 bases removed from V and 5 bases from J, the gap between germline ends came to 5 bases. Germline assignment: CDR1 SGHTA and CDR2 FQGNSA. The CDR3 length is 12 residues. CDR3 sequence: CASSSDTGELFF. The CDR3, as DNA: TGTGCCAGCAGCTCTGATACCGGGGAGCTGTTTTTT.

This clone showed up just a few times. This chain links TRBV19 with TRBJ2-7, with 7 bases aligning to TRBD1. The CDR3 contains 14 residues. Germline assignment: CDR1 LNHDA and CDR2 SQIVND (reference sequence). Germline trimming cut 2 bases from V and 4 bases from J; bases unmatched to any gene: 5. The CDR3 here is CASSITGDHYEQYF. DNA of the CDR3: TGTGCCAGTAGTATAACAGGGGACCATTACGAGCAGTACTTC.

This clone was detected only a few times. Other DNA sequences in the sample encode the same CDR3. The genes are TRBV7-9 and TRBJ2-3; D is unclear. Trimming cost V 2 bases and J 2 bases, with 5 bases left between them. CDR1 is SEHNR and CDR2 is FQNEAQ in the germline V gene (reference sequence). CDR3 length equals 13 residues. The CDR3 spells CASSLPSTDTQYF. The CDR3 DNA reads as TGTGCCAGCAGCTTACCCTCCACAGATACGCAGTATTTT. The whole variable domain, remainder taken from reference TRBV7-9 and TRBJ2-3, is DTGVSQNPRHKITKRGQNVTFRCDPISEHNRLYWYRQTLGQGPEFLTYFQNEAQLEKSRLLSDRFSAERPKGSFSTLEIQRTEQGDSAMYLCASSLPSTDTQYFGPGTRLTVL.

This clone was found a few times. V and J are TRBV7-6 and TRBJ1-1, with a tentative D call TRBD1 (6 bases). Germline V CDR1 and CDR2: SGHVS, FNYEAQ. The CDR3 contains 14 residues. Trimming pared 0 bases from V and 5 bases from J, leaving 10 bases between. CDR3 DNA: TGTGCCAGCAGCTTAGCGGGGGGCGGTACTGAAGCTTTCTTT. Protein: CASSLAGGGTEAFF.

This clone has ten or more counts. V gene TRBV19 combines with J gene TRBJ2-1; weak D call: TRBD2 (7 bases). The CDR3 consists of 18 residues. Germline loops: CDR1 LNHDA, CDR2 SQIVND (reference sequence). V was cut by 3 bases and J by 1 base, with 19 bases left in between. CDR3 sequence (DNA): TGTGCCAGTAGTATTGGGATAGGTGGGAGGGGGTCCTACAATGAGCAGTTCTTC. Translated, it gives CASSIGIGGRGSYNEQFF.

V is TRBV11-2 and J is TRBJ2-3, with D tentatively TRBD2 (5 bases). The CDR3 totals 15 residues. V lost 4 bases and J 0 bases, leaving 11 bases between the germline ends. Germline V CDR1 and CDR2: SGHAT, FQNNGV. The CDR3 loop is CASSSGLTSTDTQYF. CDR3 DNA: TGTGCCAGCAGCTCAGGACTGACTAGCACAGATACGCAGTATTTT.

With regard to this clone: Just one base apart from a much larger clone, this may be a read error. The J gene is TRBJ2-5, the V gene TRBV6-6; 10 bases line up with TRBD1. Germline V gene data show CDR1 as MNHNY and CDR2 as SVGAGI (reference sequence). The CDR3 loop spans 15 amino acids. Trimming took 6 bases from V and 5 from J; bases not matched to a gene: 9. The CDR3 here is CASRPGQGFFETQYF. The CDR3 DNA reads TGTGCCAGCAGACCGGGACAGGGGTTTTTCGAGACCCAGTACTTC.

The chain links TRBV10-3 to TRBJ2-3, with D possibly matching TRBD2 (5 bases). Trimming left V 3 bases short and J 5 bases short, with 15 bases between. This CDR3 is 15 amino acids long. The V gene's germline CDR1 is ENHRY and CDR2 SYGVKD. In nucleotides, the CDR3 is TGTGCCATCAGTGACGAGCGGCCTAAGGGAGATACGCAGTATTTT. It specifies CAISDERPKGDTQYF.

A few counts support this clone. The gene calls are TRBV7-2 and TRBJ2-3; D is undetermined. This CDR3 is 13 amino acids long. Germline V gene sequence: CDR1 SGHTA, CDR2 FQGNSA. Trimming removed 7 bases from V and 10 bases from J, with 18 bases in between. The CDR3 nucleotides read TGTGCCAGCAACTACCTCTCGGGCCTCGCGCAGTATTTT. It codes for CASNYLSGLAQYF.

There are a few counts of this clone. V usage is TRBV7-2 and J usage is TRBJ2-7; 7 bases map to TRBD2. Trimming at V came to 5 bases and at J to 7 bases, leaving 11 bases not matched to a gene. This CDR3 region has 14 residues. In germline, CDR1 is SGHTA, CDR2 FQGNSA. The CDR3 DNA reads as TGTGCCAGCAGCCCGGCTAGCGGCGGTCGGGAGCAGTACTTC. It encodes CASSPASGGREQYF.

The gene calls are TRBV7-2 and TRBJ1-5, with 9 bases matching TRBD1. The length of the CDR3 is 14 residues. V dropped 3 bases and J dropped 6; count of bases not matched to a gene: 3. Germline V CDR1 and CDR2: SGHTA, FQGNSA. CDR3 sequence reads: CASSLDRGSQPQHF. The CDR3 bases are TGTGCCAGCAGCTTGGACAGGGGAAGTCAGCCCCAGCATTTT. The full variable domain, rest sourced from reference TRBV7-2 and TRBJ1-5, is GAGVSQSPSNKVTEKGKDVELRCDPISGHTALYWYRQSLGQGLEFLIYFQGNSAPDKSGLPSDRFSAERTGGSVSTLTIQRTQQEDSAVYLCASSLDRGSQPQHFGDGTRLSIL.